The sample holds a few counts of the clone carrying this TCR beta chain. Antigen specificity is unknown. The sample belongs to a study of beta chain features in type 1 diabetes. Reverse transcription of all isolated RNA meant that expressed TCRB transcripts were sequenced. Method: immunoSEQ multiplex PCR; TCRdb's copy keeps in-frame clones and lacks some. This table holds some 640,000 clones, 11% to 15% found once. Notes on the study in general: Among all four CD4+ subsets, Type 1 diabetes patients had TCRB CDR3s that were moderately but significantly shorter.

Sequencing was carried out using naive CD4+ T cells from blood. This TCR was recovered from a man aged 18 to 29 with type 1 diabetes.

The DNA for the CDR3 is TGTGCCAGCAGCGTAGGACTGCAGGATTACAATGAGCAGTTCTTC. Protein sequence: CASSVGLQDYNEQFF. The rearrangement joins TRBV9 to TRBJ2-1; unclear D gene. Germline-derived CDR1 and CDR2 are SGDLS and YYNGEE. CDR3 length: 15 residues. V was cut by 0 bases and J by 4 bases, with 11 bases left in between.